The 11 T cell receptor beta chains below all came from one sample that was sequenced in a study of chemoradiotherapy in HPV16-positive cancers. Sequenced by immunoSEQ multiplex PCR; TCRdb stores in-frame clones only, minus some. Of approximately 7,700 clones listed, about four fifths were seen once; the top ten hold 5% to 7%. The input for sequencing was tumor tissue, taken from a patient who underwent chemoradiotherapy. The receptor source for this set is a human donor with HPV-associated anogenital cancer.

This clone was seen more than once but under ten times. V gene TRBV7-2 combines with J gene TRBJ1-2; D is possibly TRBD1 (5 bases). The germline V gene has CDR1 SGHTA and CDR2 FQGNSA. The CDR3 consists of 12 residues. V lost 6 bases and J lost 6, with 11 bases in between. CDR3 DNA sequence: TGTGCCAGCAGTAAAGGGGCAGATGGCTACACCTTC. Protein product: CASSKGADGYTF.

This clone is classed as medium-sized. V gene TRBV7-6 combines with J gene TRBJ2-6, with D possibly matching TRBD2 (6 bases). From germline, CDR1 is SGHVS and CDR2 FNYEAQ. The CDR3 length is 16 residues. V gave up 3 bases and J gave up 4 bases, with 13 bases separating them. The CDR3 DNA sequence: TGTGCCAGCAGCTTCCTTAGCGGTGCCGGGGCCAACGTCCTGACTTTC. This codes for CASSFLSGAGANVLTF.

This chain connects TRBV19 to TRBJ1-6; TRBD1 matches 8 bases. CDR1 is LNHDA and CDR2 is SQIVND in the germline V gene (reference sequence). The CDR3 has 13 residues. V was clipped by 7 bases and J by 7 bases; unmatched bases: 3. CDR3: CASTDRGNSPLHF. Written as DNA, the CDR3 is TGTGCCAGTACCGACAGGGGAAATTCACCCCTCCACTTT.

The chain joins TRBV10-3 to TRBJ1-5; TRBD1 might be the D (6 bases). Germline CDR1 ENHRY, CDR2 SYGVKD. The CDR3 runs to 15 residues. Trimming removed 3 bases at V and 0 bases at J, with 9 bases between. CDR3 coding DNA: TGTGCCATCAGTGAAAACAGGGATAGCAATCAGCCCCAGCATTTT. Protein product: CAISENRDSNQPQHF.

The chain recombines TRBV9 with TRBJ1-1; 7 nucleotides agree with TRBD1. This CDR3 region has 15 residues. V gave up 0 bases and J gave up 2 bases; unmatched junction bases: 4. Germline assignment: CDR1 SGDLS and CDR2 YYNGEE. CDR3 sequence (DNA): TGTGCCAGCAGCGTAGTGGACAGGAAAAACACTGAAGCTTTCTTT. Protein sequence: CASSVVDRKNTEAFF.

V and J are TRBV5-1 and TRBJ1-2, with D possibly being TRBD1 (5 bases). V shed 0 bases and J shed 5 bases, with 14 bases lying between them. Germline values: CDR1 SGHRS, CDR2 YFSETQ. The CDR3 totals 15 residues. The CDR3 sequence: CASSLVGGNGYGYTF. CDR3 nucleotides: TGCGCCAGCAGCTTGGTCGGGGGAAACGGGTATGGCTACACCTTC. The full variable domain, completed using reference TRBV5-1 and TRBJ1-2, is KAGVTQTPRYLIKTRGQQVTLSCSPISGHRSVSWYQQTPGQGLQFLFEYFSETQRNKGNFPGRFSGRQFSNSRSEMNVSTLELGDSALYLCASSLVGGNGYGYTFGSGTRLTVV.

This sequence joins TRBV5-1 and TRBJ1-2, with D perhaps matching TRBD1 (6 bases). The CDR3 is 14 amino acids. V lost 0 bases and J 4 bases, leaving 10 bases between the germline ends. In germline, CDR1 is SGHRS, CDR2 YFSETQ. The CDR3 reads CASSLEGETYGYTF. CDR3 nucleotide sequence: TGCGCCAGCAGCTTGGAGGGGGAGACCTATGGCTACACCTTC.

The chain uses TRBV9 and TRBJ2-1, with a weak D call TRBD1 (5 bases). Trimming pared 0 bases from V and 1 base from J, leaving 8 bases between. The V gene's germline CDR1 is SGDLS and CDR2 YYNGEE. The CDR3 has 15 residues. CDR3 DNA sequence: TGTGCCAGCAGCGTAGAAAGGGGTTCCTACAATGAGCAGTTCTTC. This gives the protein CASSVERGSYNEQFF. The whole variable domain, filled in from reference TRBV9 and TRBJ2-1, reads DSGVTQTPKHLITATGQRVTLRCSPRSGDLSVYWYQQSLDQGLQFLIQYYNGEERAKGNILERFSAQQFPDLHSELNLSSLELGDSALYFCASSVERGSYNEQFFGPGTRLTVL.

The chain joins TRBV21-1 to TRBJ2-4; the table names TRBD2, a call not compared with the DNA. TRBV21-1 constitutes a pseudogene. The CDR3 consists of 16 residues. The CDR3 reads CASGRRDFAPKNIQYF. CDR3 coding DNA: TGTGCCAGCGGCAGGCGGGACTTTGCCCCGAAAAACATTCAGTACTTC.

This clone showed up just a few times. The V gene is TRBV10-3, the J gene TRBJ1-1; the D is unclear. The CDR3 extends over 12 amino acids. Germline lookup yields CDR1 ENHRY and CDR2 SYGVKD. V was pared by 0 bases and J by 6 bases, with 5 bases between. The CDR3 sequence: CAISESIAEAFF. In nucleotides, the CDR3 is TGTGCCATCAGTGAGTCGATCGCTGAAGCTTTCTTT.

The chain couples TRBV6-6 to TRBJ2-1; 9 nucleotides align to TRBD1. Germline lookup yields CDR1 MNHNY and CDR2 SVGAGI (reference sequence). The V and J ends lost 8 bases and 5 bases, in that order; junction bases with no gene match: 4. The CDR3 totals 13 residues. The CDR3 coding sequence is TGTGCCAGCTCGGGACAGGGCAACAATGAGCAGTTCTTC. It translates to CASSGQGNNEQFF.